These 29 T cell receptor beta chains were sequenced from one sample in a study of cytomegalovirus exposure and HLA in healthy donors (dated by TCRdb to 2016 to 2017). To prepare the library, the immunoSEQ multiplex PCR assay was applied. For the multiplex PCR, a mixture combining 60 forward primers for TCR Vbeta segments and 13 reverse primers for TCR Jbeta segments was used. Here the immuneACCESS table is served through TCRdb, limited to in-frame sequences with V and J called. Missing clones are a known gap in these copies; in checked studies unresolved V genes cover under half, and the rest lacks a known reason. The sample records some 89,000 clones, around 84% of which are singletons. The top ten constitute 4.1% of the sample. Sequencing was carried out using PBMCs. The source is a woman aged 40 to 50 in good health and CMV-seropositive.

The chain recombines TRBV18 with TRBJ2-2; 10 bases line up with TRBD2. The CDR3 covers 16 residues. Germline lookup yields CDR1 KGHSH and CDR2 LQKENI. The trim removed 4 bases at V and 3 bases at J, leaving 5 bases unmatched. This CDR3 reads CASSLRTSGDTGELFF. As DNA, the CDR3 is TGTGCCAGCTCACTTCGGACTAGCGGTGACACCGGGGAGCTGTTTTTT.

V gene TRBV10-2 combines with J gene TRBJ1-2, with D possibly being TRBD1 (5 bases). Per the germline V gene, CDR1 is WSHSY and CDR2 is SAAADI. This CDR3 spans 14 amino acids. V lost 2 bases and J lost 1, with 8 bases in between. CDR3 region: CASSEDSVNYGYTF. In DNA form, the CDR3 reads TGCGCCAGCAGTGAGGACAGCGTTAACTATGGCTACACCTTC.

The V gene is TRBV5-1, the J gene TRBJ2-2; TRBD2 agrees at 7 bases. Germline V lookup: CDR1 SGHRS, CDR2 YFSETQ. The CDR3 has 17 amino acids. With 0 bases clipped from V and 0 bases from J, the junction kept 5 bases outside the gene matches. The CDR3 is CASSLAPGLPNTGELFF. The CDR3 DNA reads as TGCGCCAGCAGCTTGGCCCCGGGACTACCGAACACCGGGGAGCTGTTTTTT.

The gene calls are TRBV6-5 and TRBJ2-7, with 12 bases aligning to TRBD1. Unmatched junction bases numbered 7, after V lost 0 bases and J lost 7 bases. Germline loops: CDR1 MNHEY, CDR2 SVGAGI. The CDR3 is 16 amino acids. The DNA for the CDR3 is TGTGCCAGCAGTTACTCAATAGGGACAGGGGGCAAGGAGCAGTACTTC. Translated: CASSYSIGTGGKEQYF.

The V and J genes are TRBV30 and TRBJ2-1; tentatively, D is TRBD2 (5 bases). The CDR3 runs to 14 residues. Germline V lookup: CDR1 GTSNPN, CDR2 SVGIG (reference sequence). Trimming shortened V by 8 bases and J by 5 bases, and 19 bases separated the two germline ends. CDR3 loop: CAVEAGGKNNEQFF. Here the CDR3 DNA reads TGTGCCGTGGAGGCGGGCGGCAAGAACAATGAGCAGTTCTTC. The whole variable domain, remainder taken from reference TRBV30 and TRBJ2-1, is SQTIHQWPATLVQPVGSPLSLECTVEGTSNPNLYWYRQAAGRGLQLLFYSVGIGQISSEVPQNLSASRPQDRQFILSSKKLLLSDSGFYLCAVEAGGKNNEQFFGPGTRLTVL.

The chain combines TRBV7-8 with TRBJ1-3; D remains unclear. Germline CDR1 and CDR2: SGHVS and FQNEAQ. The CDR3 has 13 residues. V was pared by 3 bases and J by 4 bases, with 7 bases between. In DNA form, the CDR3 reads TGTGCCAGCAGCTTTGAACAGGGAAACACCATATATTTT. This codes for CASSFEQGNTIYF.

About this clone: At one of its ends the junction is not consistent with the germline gene, which may arise from a read error. This chain links TRBV5-4 with TRBJ1-2; TRBD1 matches at 7 bases. Germline V CDR1 and CDR2: SGHNT, YYREEE (reference sequence). The CDR3 is 13 amino acids. In DNA, the CDR3 is TGTGCCGGCAGCCCTGACAGGGACTATGGCTACACCTTC. It specifies CAGSPDRDYGYTF.

This clone was observed once. The V gene is TRBV2, the J gene TRBJ1-6, with a possible D match to TRBD1 (6 bases). Germline CDR1 is SNHLY and CDR2 is FYNNEI. Trimming took off 3 bases at V and 9 bases at J, with 9 bases between the two ends. The CDR3 has 13 residues. CDR3 sequence reads: CASSEGAVSPLHF. For the CDR3, the DNA is TGTGCCAGCAGTGAGGGGGCTGTTTCACCCCTCCACTTT.

DNA for the CDR3: TGCGCCAGCAGCTGGACAGGGGTCGGCACCGGGGAGCTGTTTTTT. It translates to CASSWTGVGTGELFF. The J gene is TRBJ2-2, the V gene TRBV5-1; the match to TRBD1 covers 9 bases. V dropped 3 bases and J dropped 4; count of bases not matched to a gene: 4. The CDR3 has 15 amino acids. Germline V lookup: CDR1 SGHRS, CDR2 YFSETQ.

This rearrangement joins TRBV5-6 to TRBJ1-4, with TRBD1 identical over 7 bases. The J segment lost 8 bases and the V segment lost 4 bases, leaving 8 bases of the junction unmatched. Germline assignment: CDR1 SGHDT and CDR2 YYEEEE. The CDR3 contains 14 residues. The CDR3 here is CASSPGGIEEKLFF. In DNA, the CDR3 is TGTGCCAGCAGCCCAGGGGGAATTGAGGAAAAACTGTTTTTT.

The chain uses TRBV6-5 and TRBJ2-2, with D possibly matching TRBD1 (6 bases). The CDR3 loop spans 14 amino acids. The V end was cut by 10 bases, the J end by 4 bases, with 16 bases between. Germline CDR1 is MNHEY and CDR2 is SVGAGI. The CDR3 reads CATRQGSITGELFF. The CDR3 nucleotides are TGTGCCACCCGTCAGGGGTCCATCACCGGGGAGCTGTTTTTT.

The chain carries TRBV5-6 and TRBJ1-2; the D gene is possibly TRBD1 (5 bases). Germline lookup yields CDR1 SGHDT and CDR2 YYEEEE. V was cut by 7 bases and J by 7 bases, with 14 bases left in between. This CDR3 comprises 12 residues. The CDR3: CASVTGLGGYTF. CDR3 in DNA: TGTGCCAGCGTAACAGGTTTAGGTGGCTACACCTTC.

The rearrangement uses TRBV5-1 and TRBJ2-5; 12 nucleotides line up with TRBD2. V shed 5 bases, J shed 3 bases, and the junction held 8 bases outside the gene matches. This CDR3 spans 16 amino acids. The germline gives CDR1 SGHRS, CDR2 YFSETQ. CDR3 protein: CASSWGRLAGEETQYF. CDR3 DNA sequence: TGCGCCAGCAGTTGGGGGAGACTAGCGGGAGAAGAGACCCAGTACTTC.

This clone appeared a few times. The V and J genes are TRBV10-1 and TRBJ2-3; TRBD1 matches 8 bases. This CDR3 spans 15 amino acids. The junction had 7 bases not matched to a gene; V was cut back by 3 bases and J by 5 bases. Germline assignment: CDR1 WNHNN and CDR2 SYGVQD (reference sequence). The CDR3 reads CASSESQGARDTQYF. The DNA for the CDR3 is TGCGCCAGCAGTGAATCGCAGGGGGCTAGAGATACGCAGTATTTT.

With regard to this clone: The junction departs from the called germline gene at one end, perhaps through a read error. The gene calls are TRBV6-1 and TRBJ1-1; tentative D call: TRBD1 (6 bases). CDR1 is MNHNS, CDR2 SASEGT, per germline. This CDR3 spans 14 amino acids. The CDR3 DNA is TGTGCCAGCAGTTCTACCCAGGGACACCCGAACTACCTCTTT. It is translated as CASSSTQGHPNYLF.

This clone has a handful of counts. The V gene is TRBV7-9, the J gene TRBJ2-1, with 8 bases matching TRBD1. The CDR3 spans 15 residues. Germline CDR1 and CDR2: SEHNR and FQNEAQ (reference sequence). With V trimmed by 5 bases and J by 6 bases, 9 bases remained unmatched. The CDR3 is CASSPRDRIGNEQFF. CDR3 bases: TGTGCCAGCAGCCCGCGGGACAGGATAGGCAATGAGCAGTTCTTC.

This clone was recorded a few times. This chain joins TRBV28 and TRBJ2-3; tentative D call: TRBD2 (6 bases). Looked up from germline, CDR1 is MDHEN and CDR2 is SYDVKM. There are 15 residues in the CDR3. V was pared by 6 bases and J by 2 bases, with 15 bases between. CDR3 DNA: TGTGCCAGCAGCCCCGGCGGGACCATCACAGATACGCAGTATTTT. Translating gives CASSPGGTITDTQYF.

The chain uses TRBV10-2 and TRBJ1-5; the match to TRBD1 covers 7 bases. CDR3 length: 13 residues. J gave up 4 bases and V 5 bases, and 2 bases lay outside the gene matches. The germline CDR1 and CDR2 sequences are WSHSY and SAAADI. The CDR3 is CASSQGQNQPQHF. In DNA form, the CDR3 reads TGCGCCAGCAGTCAGGGACAGAATCAGCCCCAGCATTTT.

Written as DNA, the CDR3 is TGTGCCAGCAGCGTATCGGGACTAGCGAATTACAATGAGCAGTTCTTC. Residues: CASSVSGLANYNEQFF. This chain joins TRBV9 and TRBJ2-1; 10 bases line up with TRBD2. This CDR3 region has 16 residues. Trimming took 1 base from V and 4 from J; bases not matched to a gene: 5. Germline CDR1 SGDLS, CDR2 YYNGEE.

This chain connects TRBV4-2 to TRBJ1-1, with D uncertain. The CDR3 loop spans 15 amino acids. V shed 0 bases and J shed 3 bases, with 11 bases lying between them. In germline, CDR1 is LGHNA, CDR2 YNFKEQ. CDR3 sequence: CASSQEIAGYTEAFF. CDR3 sequence (DNA): TGTGCCAGCAGCCAAGAAATCGCGGGTTACACTGAAGCTTTCTTT.

This clone was observed once. This sequence joins TRBV27 and TRBJ2-1; 7 nucleotides agree with TRBD2. Germline trimming cut 2 bases from V and 8 bases from J; bases unmatched to any gene: 9. The CDR3 runs 15 residues. Looked up from germline, CDR1 is MNHEY and CDR2 is SMNVEV (reference sequence). The CDR3, as DNA: TGTGCCAGCAGTTTAACGCGGGAGATTTTTGATGAGCAGTTCTTC. Translated: CASSLTREIFDEQFF.

This chain links TRBV6-6 with TRBJ2-5, with TRBD1 matching 7 bases. Trimming took 6 bases from V and 5 from J; bases not matched to a gene: 9. The germline gives CDR1 MNHNY, CDR2 SVGAGI (reference sequence). The CDR3 covers 14 residues. CDR3 loop: CASRTSTGMETQYF. CDR3 DNA: TGTGCCAGCAGAACCTCGACAGGGATGGAGACCCAGTACTTC.

The chain combines TRBV6-1 with TRBJ2-7; no reliable D call. Germline CDR1 MNHNS, CDR2 SASEGT. Between the trimmed V and J ends, which lost 7 bases and 0 bases, there was a span of 13 bases. The CDR3 runs to 14 residues. This CDR3 reads CASTKERISYEQYF. The CDR3 DNA follows: TGTGCCAGCACGAAGGAGAGAATCTCCTACGAGCAGTACTTC.

This chain uses TRBV2 with TRBJ2-5; 9 bases agree with TRBD2. Germline trimming cut 2 bases from V and 1 base from J; bases unmatched to any gene: 5. In germline, CDR1 is SNHLY, CDR2 FYNNEI. The length of the CDR3 is 16 residues. The CDR3 is CASSEPLAGLQETQYF. In DNA form, the CDR3 reads TGTGCCAGCAGTGAACCCCTAGCGGGACTCCAAGAGACCCAGTACTTC.

The rearrangement joins TRBV7-9 to TRBJ1-1; D is perhaps TRBD1 (6 bases). Germline V gene lookup returns CDR1 SEHNR and CDR2 FQNEAQ (reference sequence). V was clipped by 11 bases and J by 5 bases, with 18 bases between them. The CDR3 has 13 residues. CDR3 residues: CAGRGGAGTEAFF. CDR3 coding DNA: TGTGCCGGACGGGGGGGGGCTGGGACTGAAGCTTTCTTT.

The rearrangement links TRBV11-2 to TRBJ2-1, with 9 positions matching TRBD1. Germline CDR1 SGHAT, CDR2 FQNNGV. V lost 2 bases to trimming and J lost 4 bases; unmatched junction nucleotides: 6. The CDR3 length is 16 residues. Here the CDR3 DNA reads TGTGCCAGCAGCTTAACCACAGGGGGCAGATACAATGAGCAGTTCTTC. Translating it yields CASSLTTGGRYNEQFF.

The chain links TRBV11-1 to TRBJ1-4, with unresolved D. The ends were cut back, 5 bases at V and 3 bases at J, with 13 bases in the middle. CDR3 size: 15 residues. Germline values: CDR1 SGHAT, CDR2 FQDESV (reference sequence). The CDR3, as DNA: TGTGCCAGCAGCCCCCGGCCTACAGCTAATGAAAAACTGTTTTTT. Translation: CASSPRPTANEKLFF.

A few counts support this clone. This sequence joins TRBV2 and TRBJ2-7; D may be TRBD2 (6 bases). Germline values: CDR1 SNHLY, CDR2 FYNNEI. The CDR3 is 13 residues long. V gave up 8 bases and J gave up 2 bases, with 13 bases separating them. CDR3 nucleotides: TGTGCCAGCGCGGAGGGGCTACCCTACGAGCAGTACTTC. Residues: CASAEGLPYEQYF.

The rearrangement joins TRBV6-4 to TRBJ2-3; 9 bases map to TRBD2. CDR3 length equals 16 residues. The germline V gene encodes CDR1 MRHNA and CDR2 SNTAGT. Trimming removed 3 bases from V and 4 bases from J; junction bases left unmatched: 8. CDR3 amino acids: CASSDRGSSGADTQYF. As DNA, the CDR3 is TGTGCCAGCAGTGATAGAGGCTCTAGCGGGGCAGATACGCAGTATTTT.